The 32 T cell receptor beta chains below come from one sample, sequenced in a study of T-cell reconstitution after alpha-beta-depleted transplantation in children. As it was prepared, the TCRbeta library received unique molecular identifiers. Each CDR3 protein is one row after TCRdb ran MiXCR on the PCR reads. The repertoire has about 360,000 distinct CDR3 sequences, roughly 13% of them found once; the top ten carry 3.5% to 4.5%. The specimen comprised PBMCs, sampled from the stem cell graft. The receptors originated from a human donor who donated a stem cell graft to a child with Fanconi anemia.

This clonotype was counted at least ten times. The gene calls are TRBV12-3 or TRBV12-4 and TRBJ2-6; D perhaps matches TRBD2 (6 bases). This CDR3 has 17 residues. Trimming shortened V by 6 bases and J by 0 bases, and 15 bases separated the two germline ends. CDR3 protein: CASSPRAGSSGANVLTF. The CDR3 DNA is TGTGCCAGCAGCCCAAGGGCGGGGAGCTCTGGGGCCAACGTCCTGACTTTC.

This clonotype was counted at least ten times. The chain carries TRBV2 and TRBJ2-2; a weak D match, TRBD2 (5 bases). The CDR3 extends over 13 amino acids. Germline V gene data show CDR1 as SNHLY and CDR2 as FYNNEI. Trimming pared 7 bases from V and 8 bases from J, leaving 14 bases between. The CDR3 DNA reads TGTGCCAGCACGCGGGCCTCTAGAGGGGAGCTGTTTTTT. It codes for CASTRASRGELFF.

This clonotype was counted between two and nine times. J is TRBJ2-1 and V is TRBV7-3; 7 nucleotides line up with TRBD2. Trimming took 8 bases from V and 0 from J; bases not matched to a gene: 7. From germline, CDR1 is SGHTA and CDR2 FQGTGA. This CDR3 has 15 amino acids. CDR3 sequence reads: CASAIAGSSYNEQFF. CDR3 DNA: TGTGCCAGCGCGATAGCGGGTAGCTCCTACAATGAGCAGTTCTTC.

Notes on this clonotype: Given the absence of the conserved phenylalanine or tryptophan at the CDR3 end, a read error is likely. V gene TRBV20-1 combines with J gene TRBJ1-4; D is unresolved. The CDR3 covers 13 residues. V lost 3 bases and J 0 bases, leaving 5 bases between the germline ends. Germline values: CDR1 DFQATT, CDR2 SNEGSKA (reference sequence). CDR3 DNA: TGCAGTGCTAGGAAGGCAACTAATGAAAAACTGTTTTCT. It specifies CSARKATNEKLFS.

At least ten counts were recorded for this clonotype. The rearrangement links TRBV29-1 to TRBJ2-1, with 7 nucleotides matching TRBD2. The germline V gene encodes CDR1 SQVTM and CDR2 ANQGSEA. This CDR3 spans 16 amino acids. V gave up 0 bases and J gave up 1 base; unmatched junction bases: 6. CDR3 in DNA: TGCAGCGTTGAAGATCCTGGACTAGGATCCTACAATGAGCAGTTCTTC. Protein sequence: CSVEDPGLGSYNEQFF.

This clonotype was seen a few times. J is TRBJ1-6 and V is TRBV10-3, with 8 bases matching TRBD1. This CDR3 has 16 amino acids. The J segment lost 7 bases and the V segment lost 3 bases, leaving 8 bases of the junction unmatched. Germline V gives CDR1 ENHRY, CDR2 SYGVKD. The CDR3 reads CAISEGQGAVNSPLHF. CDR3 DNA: TGTGCCATCAGTGAAGGTCAGGGGGCGGTGAATTCACCCCTCCACTTT.

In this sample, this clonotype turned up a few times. The CDR3 spells CASSLGGIYYGYTF. Here the CDR3 DNA reads TGTGCCAGCAGCTTAGGAGGGATCTACTATGGCTACACCTTC. The chain employs TRBV7-8 and TRBJ1-2, with unresolved D. The CDR3 is made up of 14 amino acids. Germline V lookup: CDR1 SGHVS, CDR2 FQNEAQ. V was pared by 1 base and J by 3 bases, with 9 bases between. Combining the CDR3 with reference TRBV7-8 and TRBJ1-2 gives the whole variable domain GAGVSQSPRYKVAKRGQDVALRCDPISGHVSLFWYQQALGQGPEFLTYFQNEAQLDKSGLPSDRFFAERPEGSVSTLKIQRTQQEDSAVYLCASSLGGIYYGYTFGSGTRLTVV.

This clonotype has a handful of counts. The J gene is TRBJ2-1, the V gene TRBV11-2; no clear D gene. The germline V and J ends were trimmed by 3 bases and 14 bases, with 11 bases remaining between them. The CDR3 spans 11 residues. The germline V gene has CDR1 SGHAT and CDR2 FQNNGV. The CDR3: CASSFSGFKFF. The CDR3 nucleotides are TGTGCCAGCAGCTTTTCGGGTTTTAAGTTCTTC. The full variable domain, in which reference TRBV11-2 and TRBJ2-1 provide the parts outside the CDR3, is EAGVAQSPRYKIIEKRQSVAFWCNPISGHATLYWYQQILGQGPKLLIQFQNNGVVDDSQLPKDRFSAERLKGVDSTLKIQPAKLEDSAVYLCASSFSGFKFFGPGTRLTVL.

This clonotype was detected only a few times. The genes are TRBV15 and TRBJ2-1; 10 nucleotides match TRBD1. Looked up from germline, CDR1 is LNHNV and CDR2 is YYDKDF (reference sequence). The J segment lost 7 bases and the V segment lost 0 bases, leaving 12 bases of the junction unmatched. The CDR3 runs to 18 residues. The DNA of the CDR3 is TGTGCCACCAGCAGAGATCTCACGGGACAGGGGTATACAAATGAGCAGTTCTTC. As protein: CATSRDLTGQGYTNEQFF.

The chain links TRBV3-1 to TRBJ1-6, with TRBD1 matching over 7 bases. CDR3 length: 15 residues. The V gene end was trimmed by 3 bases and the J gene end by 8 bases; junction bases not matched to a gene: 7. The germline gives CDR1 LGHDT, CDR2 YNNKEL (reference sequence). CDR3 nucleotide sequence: TGTGCCAGCAGCCAGCTCGACAGGGAGGATTCACCCCTCCACTTT. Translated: CASSQLDREDSPLHF. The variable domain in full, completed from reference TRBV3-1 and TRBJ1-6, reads DTAVSQTPKYLVTQMGNDKSIKCEQNLGHDTMYWYKQDSKKFLKIMFSYNNKELIINETVPNRFSPKSPDKAHLNLHINSLELGDSAVYFCASSQLDREDSPLHFGNGTRLTVT.

CDR3 protein: CASNCRGPYEQYV. The DNA of the CDR3 is TGCGCCAGCAACTGTCGGGGCCCCTACGAGCAGTACGTC. The gene calls are TRBV4-3 and TRBJ2-7; D may be TRBD1 or TRBD2 (5 bases each). The V and J ends lost 7 bases and 2 bases respectively, with 12 bases between them. The germline gives CDR1 LGHNA, CDR2 YSLEER. The CDR3 sequence is 13 residues long.

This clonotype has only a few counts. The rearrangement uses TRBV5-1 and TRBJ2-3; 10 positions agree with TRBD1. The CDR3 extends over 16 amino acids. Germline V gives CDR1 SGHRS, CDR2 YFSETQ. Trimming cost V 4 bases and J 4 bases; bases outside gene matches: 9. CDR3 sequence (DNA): TGCGCCAGCAGCCCTGACAGGGGGCTTTGGGCAGATACGCAGTATTTT. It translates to CASSPDRGLWADTQYF.

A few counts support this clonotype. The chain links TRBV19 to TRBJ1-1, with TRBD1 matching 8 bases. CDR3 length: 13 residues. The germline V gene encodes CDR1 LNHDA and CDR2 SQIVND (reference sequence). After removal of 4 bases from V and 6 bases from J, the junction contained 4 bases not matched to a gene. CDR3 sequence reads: CASSTSGGSEAFF. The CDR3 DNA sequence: TGTGCCAGTAGTACCTCAGGGGGCTCTGAAGCTTTCTTT.

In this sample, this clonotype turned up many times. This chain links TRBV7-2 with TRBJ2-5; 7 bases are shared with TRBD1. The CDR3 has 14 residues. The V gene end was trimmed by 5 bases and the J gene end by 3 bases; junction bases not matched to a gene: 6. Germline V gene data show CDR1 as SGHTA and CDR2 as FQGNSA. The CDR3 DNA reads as TGTGCCAGCAGCCGCCGGGACAGAGAAGAGACCCAGTACTTC. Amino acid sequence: CASSRRDREETQYF.

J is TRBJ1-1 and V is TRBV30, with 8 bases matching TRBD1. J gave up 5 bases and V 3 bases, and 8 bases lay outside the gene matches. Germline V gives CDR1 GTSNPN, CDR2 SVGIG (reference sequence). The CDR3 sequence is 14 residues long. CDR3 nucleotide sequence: TGTGCCTGGAGCGGACAGGGAGTAAATACTGAAGCTTTCTTT. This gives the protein CAWSGQGVNTEAFF.

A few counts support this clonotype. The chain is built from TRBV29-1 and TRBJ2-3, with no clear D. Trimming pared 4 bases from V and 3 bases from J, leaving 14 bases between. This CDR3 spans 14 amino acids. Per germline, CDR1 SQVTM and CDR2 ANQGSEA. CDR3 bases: TGCAGCGTTGGTGGACCTTCAAGGACAGATACGCAGTATTTT. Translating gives CSVGGPSRTDTQYF.

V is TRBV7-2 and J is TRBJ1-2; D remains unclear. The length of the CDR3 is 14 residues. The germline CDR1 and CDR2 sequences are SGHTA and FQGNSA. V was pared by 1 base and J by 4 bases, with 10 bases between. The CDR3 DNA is TGTGCCAGCAGCTTAGAAGACGGAATCTATGGCTACACCTTC. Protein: CASSLEDGIYGYTF.

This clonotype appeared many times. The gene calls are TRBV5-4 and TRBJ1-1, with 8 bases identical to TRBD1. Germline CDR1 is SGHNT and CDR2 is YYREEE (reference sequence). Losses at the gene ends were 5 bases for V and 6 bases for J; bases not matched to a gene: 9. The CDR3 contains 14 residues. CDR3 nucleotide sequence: TGTGCCAGCAGGTGGGGGATGGACAGGGCTGAAGCTTTCTTT. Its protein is CASRWGMDRAEAFF.

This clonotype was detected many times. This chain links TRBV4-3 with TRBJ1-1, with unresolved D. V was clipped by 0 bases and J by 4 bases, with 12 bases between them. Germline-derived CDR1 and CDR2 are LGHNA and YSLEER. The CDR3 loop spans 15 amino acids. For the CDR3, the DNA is TGCGCCAGCAGCCAAGATCCGAACCTTATCACTGAAGCTTTCTTT. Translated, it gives CASSQDPNLITEAFF.

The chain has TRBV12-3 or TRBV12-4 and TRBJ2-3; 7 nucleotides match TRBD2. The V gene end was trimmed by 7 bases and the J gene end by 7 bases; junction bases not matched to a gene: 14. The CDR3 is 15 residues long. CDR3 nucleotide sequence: TGTGCCAGCATCCTAGGGCGGGGGAATGCACATACGCAGTATTTT. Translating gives CASILGRGNAHTQYF.

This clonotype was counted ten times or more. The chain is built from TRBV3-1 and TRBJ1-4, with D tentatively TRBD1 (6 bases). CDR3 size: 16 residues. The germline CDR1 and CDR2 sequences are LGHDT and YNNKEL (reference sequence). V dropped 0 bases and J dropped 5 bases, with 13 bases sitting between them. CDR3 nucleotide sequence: TGTGCCAGCAGCCAAGAACGTACCGGACAGAATGAAAAACTGTTTTTT. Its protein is CASSQERTGQNEKLFF.

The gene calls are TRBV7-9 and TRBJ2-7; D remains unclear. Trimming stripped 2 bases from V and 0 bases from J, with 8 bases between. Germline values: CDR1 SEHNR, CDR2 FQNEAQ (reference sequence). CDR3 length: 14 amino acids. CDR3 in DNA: TGTGCCAGCAGCTTACCGGAAAGCTCCTACGAGCAGTACTTC. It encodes CASSLPESSYEQYF.

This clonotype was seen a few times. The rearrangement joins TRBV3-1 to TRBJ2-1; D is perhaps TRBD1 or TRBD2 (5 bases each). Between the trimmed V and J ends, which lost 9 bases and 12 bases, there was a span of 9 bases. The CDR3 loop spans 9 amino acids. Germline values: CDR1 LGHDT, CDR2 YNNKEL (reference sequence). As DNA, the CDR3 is TGTGCCAGACTAGACAGGCAGTTCTTC. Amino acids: CARLDRQFF.

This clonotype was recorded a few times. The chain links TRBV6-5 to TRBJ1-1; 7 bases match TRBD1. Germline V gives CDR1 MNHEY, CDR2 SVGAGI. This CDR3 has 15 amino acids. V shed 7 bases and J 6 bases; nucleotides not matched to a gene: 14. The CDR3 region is CASIRIRDSNAEAFF. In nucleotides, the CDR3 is TGTGCCAGCATCCGAATCCGGGACAGTAACGCTGAAGCTTTCTTT.

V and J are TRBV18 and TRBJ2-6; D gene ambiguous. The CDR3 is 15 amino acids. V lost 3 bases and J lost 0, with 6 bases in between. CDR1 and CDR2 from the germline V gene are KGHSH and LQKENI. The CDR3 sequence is CASSPDNSGANVLTF. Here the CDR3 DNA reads TGTGCCAGCTCACCCGACAACTCTGGGGCCAACGTCCTGACTTTC.

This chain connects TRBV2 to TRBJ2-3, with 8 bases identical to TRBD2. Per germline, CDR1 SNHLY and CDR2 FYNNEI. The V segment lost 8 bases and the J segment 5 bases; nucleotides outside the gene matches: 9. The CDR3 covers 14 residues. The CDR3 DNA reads TGTGCCAGCCTTTCGCGGGGGGCTTTAGATACGCAGTATTTT. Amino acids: CASLSRGALDTQYF.

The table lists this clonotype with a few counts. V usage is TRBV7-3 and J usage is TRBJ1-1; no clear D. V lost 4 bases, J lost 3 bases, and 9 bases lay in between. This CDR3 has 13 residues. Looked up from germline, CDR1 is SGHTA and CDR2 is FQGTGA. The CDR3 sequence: CASSSRDHTEAFF. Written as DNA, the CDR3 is TGTGCCAGCAGCTCCCGAGACCACACTGAAGCTTTCTTT. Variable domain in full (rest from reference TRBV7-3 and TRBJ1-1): GAGVSQTPSNKVTEKGKYVELRCDPISGHTALYWYRQSLGQGPEFLIYFQGTGAADDSGLPNDRFFAVRPEGSVSTLKIQRTERGDSAVYLCASSSRDHTEAFFGQGTRLTVV.

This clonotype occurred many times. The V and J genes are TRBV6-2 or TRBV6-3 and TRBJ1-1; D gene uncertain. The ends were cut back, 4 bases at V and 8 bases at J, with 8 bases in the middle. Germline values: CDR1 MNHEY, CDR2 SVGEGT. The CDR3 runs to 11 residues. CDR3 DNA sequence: TGTGCCAGCAGTTCTGGACGGGAAGCTTTCTTT. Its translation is CASSSGREAFF.

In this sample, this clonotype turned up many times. DNA of the CDR3: TGTGCCAGCAGCTTCGGGGGCCCCTACAATGAGCAGTTCTTC. This gives the protein CASSFGGPYNEQFF. The chain is built from TRBV7-9 and TRBJ2-1; D tentatively reads TRBD1 or TRBD2 (6 bases each). V lost 3 bases and J 2 bases, leaving 8 bases between the germline ends. Germline loops: CDR1 SEHNR, CDR2 FQNEAQ (reference sequence). This CDR3 region has 14 residues.

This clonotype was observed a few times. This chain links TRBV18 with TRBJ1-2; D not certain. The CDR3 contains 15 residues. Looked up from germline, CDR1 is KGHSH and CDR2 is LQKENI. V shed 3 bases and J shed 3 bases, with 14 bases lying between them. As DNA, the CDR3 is TGTGCCAGCTCACCGAGTCTAAGCGGGGACTATGGCTACACCTTC. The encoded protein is CASSPSLSGDYGYTF. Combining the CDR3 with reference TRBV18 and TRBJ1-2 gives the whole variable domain NAGVMQNPRHLVRRRGQEARLRCSPMKGHSHVYWYRQLPEEGLKFMVYLQKENIIDESGMPKERFSAEFPKEGPSILRIQQVVRGDSAAYFCASSPSLSGDYGYTFGSGTRLTVV.

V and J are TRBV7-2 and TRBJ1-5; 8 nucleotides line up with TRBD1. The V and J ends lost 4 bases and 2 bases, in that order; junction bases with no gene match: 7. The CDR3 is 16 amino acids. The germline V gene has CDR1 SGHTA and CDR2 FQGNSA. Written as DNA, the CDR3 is TGTGCCAGCAGCTATGGACAGGGAGGAGGCAATCAGCCCCAGCATTTT. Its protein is CASSYGQGGGNQPQHF.

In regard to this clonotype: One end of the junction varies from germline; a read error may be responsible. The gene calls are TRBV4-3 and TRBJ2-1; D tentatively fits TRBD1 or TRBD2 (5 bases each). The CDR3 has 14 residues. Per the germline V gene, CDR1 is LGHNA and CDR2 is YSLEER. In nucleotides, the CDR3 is TGCGCCAGCAGCCAACCGGGGCGCTACAGTGAGCAGTTCTTC. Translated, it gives CASSQPGRYSEQFF.